A selection of T cell receptor beta chains follows, all from one sample in a study of blood T cell repertoires in COVID-19. Data came from immunoSEQ multiplex PCR; TCRdb stores just in-frame clones and leaves some out. Here the sample spans fewer than 200,000 clones, 60% to 80% being singletons. Sequenced sample: PBMCs or T cells enriched from blood (not recorded which). Receptor source: a woman between 50 and 59 years old who had recovered from COVID-19. Both conserved end residues are part of each CDR3. D genes are given only for firm matches. The size entry is marked missing in some rows and otherwise reads once, few, many or a size class.

>TRBJ1-5|TRBV6-1|-|-
CASRELRDRLNQPQHF
TGTGCCAGCAGAGAACTCCGAGACAGGCTCAATCAGCCCCAGCATTTT
>TRBJ1-3|TRBV9|-|-
CASSPRGRIGGNTIYF
TGTGCCAGCAGCCCCCGAGGGAGGATAGGTGGAAACACCATATATTTT
>TRBJ1-6|TRBV28|many|-
CASSRTVNSPLHF
TGTGCCAGCAGCCGTACAGTCAATTCACCCCTCCACTTT
>TRBJ2-1|TRBV9|-|TRBD2
CASSARTSFYNEQFF
TGTGCCAGCAGCGCCAGGACTAGTTTTTACAATGAGCAGTTCTTC
>TRBJ2-1|TRBV9|-|TRBD2
CASSGTSGYNEQFF
TGTGCCAGCAGCGGGACTAGCGGTTACAATGAGCAGTTCTTC
>TRBJ2-7|TRBV4-3|-|TRBD2
CASSQEGGSSYEQYF
TGCGCCAGCAGCCAAGAAGGCGGGAGCTCCTACGAGCAGTACTTC
>TRBJ2-3|TRBV6-2/TRBV6-3|-|TRBD1
CASSYDRGEDTQYF
TGTGCCAGCAGTTATGACAGGGGGGAAGATACGCAGTATTTT
>TRBJ2-1|TRBV10-2|-|TRBD1
CASSSVGTDYNEQFF
TGCGCCAGCAGCTCTGTCGGGACAGATTACAATGAGCAGTTCTTC
>TRBJ2-2|TRBV19|few|-
CASSILNTGELFF
TGTGCCAGTAGTATACTAAACACCGGGGAGCTGTTTTTT
>TRBJ2-5|TRBV19|-|-
CASSIVPRETQYF
TGTGCCAGTAGTATTGTCCCGAGGGAGACCCAGTACTTC
>TRBJ2-7|TRBV21-1|-|-
CASRPGGTYEQYF
TGTGCCAGCAGACCGGGAGGCACTTACGAGCAGTACTTC